A single sample is the source of the 20 T cell receptor beta chains below, sequenced in a study of Graves' ophthalmopathy and Graves' hyperthyroidism listed by TCRdb under 2018. Instrument used: Illumina HiSeq 2000. TCR beta CDR3 regions were amplified from RNA transcripts for repertoire sequencing. A first-round RT-PCR used HTBI primers with the Qiagen OneStep RT-PCR kit, followed by a second-round multiplex PCR, size selection and purification. TCRdb reworked the public reads: Q25 trimming with fastp, MiXCR clone assembly, productive beta chains retained. Entries that share a CDR3 protein sequence are merged under the most common genes and DNA. A total of approximately 380,000 distinct CDR3 sequences appear in this sample, around a fifth of them only once. Of the sample, 2.5% to 3.5% falls within the top ten clones. Sequenced: peripheral blood. These receptor sequences come from a woman under 30 with stable Graves' hyperthyroidism. Donor details come from another sample of the same person, matched by shared clones.

This clonotype appeared many times. The chain carries TRBV28 and TRBJ2-7; 8 nucleotides line up with TRBD2. Germline CDR1 MDHEN, CDR2 SYDVKM. This CDR3 region has 14 residues. With V trimmed by 6 bases and J by 6 bases, 10 bases remained unmatched. CDR3 nucleotide sequence: TGTGCCAGCAGCCGGGCGGGACTAGGGGGCGAGCAGTACTTC. This sequence encodes CASSRAGLGGEQYF.

CDR3 loop: CASSETDRVNTEAFF. The CDR3, as DNA: TGTGCCAGCAGTGAGACGGACAGGGTCAACACTGAAGCTTTCTTT. The chain employs TRBV6-2 or TRBV6-3 and TRBJ1-1; 8 bases agree with TRBD1. This CDR3 region has 15 residues. With 5 bases clipped from V and 2 bases from J, the junction kept 7 bases outside the gene matches. CDR1 and CDR2 (germline): MNHEY, SVGEGT.

The J gene is TRBJ1-2, the V gene TRBV4-1; D unresolved. V lost 0 bases, J lost 4 bases, and 6 bases lay in between. The CDR3 runs 13 residues. From germline, CDR1 is MGHRA and CDR2 YSYEKL. CDR3 DNA sequence: TGCGCCAGCAGCCAAGAACCGCTCTATGGCTACACCTTC. Residues: CASSQEPLYGYTF.

With regard to this clonotype: This may arise from a read error, as a much more abundant clone is one base away. The chain links TRBV7-9 to TRBJ1-1, with a tentative D call TRBD1 (5 bases). The CDR3 loop spans 14 amino acids. Germline loops: CDR1 SEHNR, CDR2 FQNEAQ (reference sequence). The CDR3 reads CASSLEGKSAEALF. The DNA of the CDR3 is TGTGCCAGCAGCTTAGAGGGGAAATCGGCTGAAGCTCTCTTT.

This clonotype was counted many times. The rearrangement joins TRBV11-3 to TRBJ2-4, with 14 positions matching TRBD2. The junction had 8 bases not matched to a gene; V was cut back by 3 bases and J by 1 base. Germline V gene data show CDR1 as SGHNT and CDR2 as YENEEA. This CDR3 has 19 amino acids. CDR3 sequence: CASSFMGTSGSRAKNIQYF. For the CDR3, the DNA is TGTGCCAGCAGCTTTATGGGGACTAGCGGGAGTAGGGCCAAAAACATTCAGTACTTC.

In this sample, this clonotype turned up once. The gene calls are TRBV9 and TRBJ1-1; possible D gene TRBD1, 5 bases. There are 13 residues in the CDR3. CDR1 is SGDLS, CDR2 YYNGEE, per germline. Trimming pared 3 bases from V and 7 bases from J, leaving 13 bases between. CDR3: CASSASGADEAFF. As DNA, the CDR3 is TGTGCCAGCAGCGCCTCTGGGGCTGATGAAGCTTTCTTT. The full variable domain, with the rest looked up from reference TRBV9 and TRBJ1-1, is DSGVTQTPKHLITATGQRVTLRCSPRSGDLSVYWYQQSLDQGLQFLIQYYNGEERAKGNILERFSAQQFPDLHSELNLSSLELGDSALYFCASSASGADEAFFGQGTRLTVV.

The chain joins TRBV6-5 to TRBJ1-1; 8 positions agree with TRBD1. Looked up from germline, CDR1 is MNHEY and CDR2 is SVGAGI. The CDR3 has 16 residues. With 5 bases clipped from V and 4 bases from J, the junction kept 12 bases outside the gene matches. The chain's CDR3 is CASSNRQGLKATEAFF. CDR3 sequence (DNA): TGTGCCAGCAGTAATCGACAGGGGCTGAAGGCCACTGAAGCTTTCTTT.

The sample holds many counts of this clonotype. This rearrangement joins TRBV6-5 to TRBJ1-5; D not certain. This CDR3 has 15 residues. V lost 0 bases and J 7 bases, leaving 13 bases between the germline ends. CDR1 is MNHEY, CDR2 SVGAGI, per germline. CDR3 coding DNA: TGTGCCAGCAGTTACTCTGCGGGGAGCGGACAGCCCCAGCATTTT. Translating it yields CASSYSAGSGQPQHF.

This clonotype occurred many times. This chain uses TRBV30 with TRBJ1-2, with D perhaps TRBD1 (6 bases). Germline CDR1 is GTSNPN and CDR2 is SVGIG (reference sequence). The V gene lost 0 bases and the J gene lost 8 bases, with 10 bases spanning the gap. This CDR3 region has 12 residues. CDR3: CAWSVYQGGYTF. In DNA, the CDR3 is TGTGCCTGGAGTGTATACCAGGGGGGCTACACCTTC.

This clonotype was picked up many times. The gene calls are TRBV29-1 and TRBJ2-7; 10 bases agree with TRBD1. Germline V gene lookup returns CDR1 SQVTM and CDR2 ANQGSEA. Unmatched junction bases numbered 22, after V lost 6 bases and J lost 2 bases. The CDR3 sequence is 19 residues long. CDR3 sequence reads: CSVEITTGTGEFYTYEQYF. The CDR3 DNA reads TGCAGCGTCGAGATCACCACCGGGACAGGGGAATTTTATACCTACGAGCAGTACTTC.

This clonotype was found many times. The rearrangement uses TRBV20-1 and TRBJ2-7, with TRBD1 matching 9 bases. The CDR3 contains 13 residues. The ends lost 1 base at V and 4 bases at J; junction bases unmatched: 2. Germline lookup yields CDR1 DFQATT and CDR2 SNEGSKA (reference sequence). CDR3 nucleotide sequence: TGCAGTGCTAGAGGGACAGGGGTATACGAGCAGTACTTC. It yields the protein CSARGTGVYEQYF.

This clonotype occurred a few times. With a much larger clone just one base away, this may be a read error. The rearrangement uses TRBV4-1 and TRBJ1-1; perhaps TRBD1 as D (6 bases). Germline lookup yields CDR1 MGHRA and CDR2 YSYEKL. The CDR3 is 14 amino acids. Trimming removed 5 bases at V and 3 bases at J, with 13 bases between. The CDR3 spells CASSFLDRHTEAFF. The CDR3 nucleotides read TGCGCCAGCAGCTTCCTTGACAGGCACACTGAAGCTTTCTTT.

This chain uses TRBV5-5 with TRBJ2-5; 10 nucleotides line up with TRBD1. Germline CDR1 reads SGHKS; CDR2 reads YYEKEE (reference sequence). This CDR3 is 16 amino acids long. The J segment lost 2 bases and the V segment lost 2 bases, leaving 6 bases of the junction unmatched. The DNA for the CDR3 is TGTGCCAGCAGCTTATCCCCGGGACAGGGGCAAGAGACCCAGTACTTC. It specifies CASSLSPGQGQETQYF.

In regard to this clonotype: Being one base from a much bigger clone, this may be a read error. V and J are TRBV4-1 and TRBJ1-5, with D maybe TRBD1 (5 bases). This CDR3 contains 14 residues. Per the germline V gene, CDR1 is MGHRA and CDR2 is YSYEKL. The CDR3 sequence is CATSFGTYNQPQHF. CDR3 nucleotides: TGCGCCACCAGCTTTGGGACTTACAATCAGCCCCAGCATTTT.

The chain links TRBV6-2 or TRBV6-3 to TRBJ2-7; 12 positions agree with TRBD1. Germline V gene lookup returns CDR1 MNHEY and CDR2 SVGEGT. The CDR3 runs 14 residues. The V gene end was trimmed by 6 bases and the J gene end by 2 bases; junction bases not matched to a gene: 2. DNA of the CDR3: TGTGCCAGCAGACGGGACAGGGGGCCCTACGAGCAGTACTTC. Its protein product is CASRRDRGPYEQYF.

This clonotype was seen many times. This chain uses TRBV12-3 or TRBV12-4 with TRBJ2-2, with 11 bases aligning to TRBD1. V was clipped by 6 bases and J by 7 bases; unmatched bases: 7. CDR3 length equals 15 residues. CDR3 amino acids: CASRHRDRGSGELFF. The CDR3 DNA reads TGTGCCAGCAGGCACCGGGACAGGGGGAGCGGGGAGCTGTTTTTT.

The CDR3 loop is CASSKRASGSSYEQYF. As DNA, the CDR3 is TGTGCCAGCAGCAAAAGAGCTAGCGGGAGCTCCTACGAGCAGTACTTC. This rearrangement joins TRBV11-2 to TRBJ2-7; 10 bases are a match to TRBD2. This CDR3 spans 16 amino acids. The germline CDR1 and CDR2 sequences are SGHAT and FQNNGV. Trimming cost V 5 bases and J 0 bases; bases outside gene matches: 7.

This clonotype came up many times. The rearrangement links TRBV28 to TRBJ2-5; D uncertain. V lost 6 bases, J lost 6 bases, and 11 bases lay in between. This CDR3 is 12 amino acids long. From germline, CDR1 is MDHEN and CDR2 SYDVKM. CDR3 coding DNA: TGTGCCAGCAGCAACCCGTTCAAGACCCAGTACTTC. Its translation: CASSNPFKTQYF.

This clonotype was seen just once. This chain connects TRBV12-3 or TRBV12-4 to TRBJ1-2; D is ambiguous. CDR3 length: 14 amino acids. V lost 5 bases to trimming and J lost 4 bases, with 14 bases between them. CDR3 coding DNA: TGTGCCAGCAGTGACCAAACGGCAGGCTATGGCTACACCTTC. Amino acids: CASSDQTAGYGYTF.

This clonotype was detected only a few times. A much larger clonotype is one base distant, so this may be a read error. The rearrangement joins TRBV28 to TRBJ1-5, with a possible D match to TRBD1 (5 bases). CDR1 is MDHEN and CDR2 is SYDVKM in the germline V gene. This CDR3 spans 15 amino acids. CDR3 protein: CASSRGGEGRQPQRF. The CDR3 bases are TGTGCCAGCAGCCGTGGGGGAGAGGGACGTCAGCCCCAGCGTTTT.